These T cell receptor beta chains were read from a single sample in a study of Ad26.COV2.S vaccination and SARS-CoV-2 variants. Sequencing used immunoSEQ multiplex PCR; TCRdb keeps in-frame clones, though not all of them. The data contain some 390,000 clones, roughly nine tenths of them singletons. The sequencing here drew on peripheral blood, taken in a trial of Ad26.COV2.S vaccine versus placebo. The source of these receptors is a person aged 18-60 years who received the Ad26.COV2.S COVID-19 vaccine or a placebo. The CDR3 runs from the conserved cysteine through the conserved F or W. The order of the fields is clone size, D gene, J gene, V gene, CDR3 protein, CDR3 DNA. The D gene is left open where the match is weak. Size is stated for part of the rows, as once, few or many counts, or as a class when the clone is expanded.

clone size: NA; D gene: TRBD1; J gene: TRBJ2-7; V gene: TRBV5-1; CDR3 protein: CASSLAGTGASDEQYF; CDR3 DNA: TGCGCCAGCAGCTTGGCCGGGACAGGGGCCAGCGACGAGCAGTACTTC
clone size: NA; D gene: NA; J gene: TRBJ2-1; V gene: TRBV6-2/TRBV6-3; CDR3 protein: CASSYLRVEQFF; CDR3 DNA: TGTGCCAGCAGTTACCTCAGGGTCGAGCAGTTCTTC
clone size: NA; D gene: NA; J gene: TRBJ1-1; V gene: TRBV5-1; CDR3 protein: CASSQGYSDTEAFF; CDR3 DNA: TGCGCCAGCAGCCAGGGTTATTCGGACACTGAAGCTTTCTTT
clone size: NA; D gene: NA; J gene: TRBJ1-3; V gene: TRBV10-3; CDR3 protein: CATGSGTDTGNTIYF; CDR3 DNA: TGTGCCACCGGATCCGGGACGGATACTGGAAACACCATATATTTT
clone size: NA; D gene: TRBD2; J gene: TRBJ2-1; V gene: TRBV7-8; CDR3 protein: CASSFRGTSGGKSSYNEQFF; CDR3 DNA: TGTGCCAGCAGCTTCCGGGGGACTAGCGGGGGGAAGAGCTCCTACAATGAGCAGTTCTTC
clone size: NA; D gene: NA; J gene: TRBJ1-6; V gene: TRBV10-3; CDR3 protein: CATRLSSGSSYNSPLHF; CDR3 DNA: TGTGCCACCCGACTAAGCTCAGGAAGCTCCTATAATTCACCCCTCCACTTT
clone size: NA; D gene: NA; J gene: TRBJ1-5; V gene: TRBV5-1; CDR3 protein: CASSLEGGNQPQHF; CDR3 DNA: TGCGCCAGCAGCTTGGAGGGAGGGAATCAGCCCCAGCATTTT
clone size: NA; D gene: TRBD1; J gene: TRBJ2-2; V gene: TRBV5-4; CDR3 protein: CASSVRGTGTGELFF; CDR3 DNA: TGTGCCAGCAGCGTACGGGGGACAGGGACCGGGGAGCTGTTTTTT
clone size: NA; D gene: NA; J gene: TRBJ2-1; V gene: TRBV27; CDR3 protein: CASSGGSSSYNEQFF; CDR3 DNA: TGTGCCAGCAGTGGCGGGTCGAGCTCCTACAATGAGCAGTTCTTC
clone size: NA; D gene: NA; J gene: TRBJ2-2; V gene: TRBV12-3/TRBV12-4; CDR3 protein: CASSSIDTGELFF; CDR3 DNA: TGTGCCAGCAGTTCCATCGATACCGGGGAGCTGTTTTTT
clone size: NA; D gene: TRBD2; J gene: TRBJ2-1; V gene: TRBV12-5; CDR3 protein: CASGLAPRTRSHEQFF; CDR3 DNA: TGTGCTAGTGGTTTGGCCCCCCGGACTAGGTCACACGAGCAGTTCTTC
clone size: NA; D gene: NA; J gene: TRBJ2-3; V gene: TRBV5-1; CDR3 protein: CASSRSGRFPGLRTADTQYF; CDR3 DNA: TGCGCCAGCAGCCGGAGTGGAAGATTTCCGGGACTTCGAACGGCGGATACGCAGTATTTT
clone size: NA; D gene: NA; J gene: TRBJ1-1; V gene: TRBV10-2; CDR3 protein: CASKDGGTEAFF; CDR3 DNA: TGCGCCAGCAAGGACGGGGGCACTGAAGCTTTCTTT
clone size: NA; D gene: TRBD1; J gene: TRBJ2-2; V gene: TRBV6-5; CDR3 protein: CASRDRENTGELFF; CDR3 DNA: TGTGCCAGCAGAGACAGGGAGAACACCGGGGAGCTGTTTTTT
clone size: NA; D gene: TRBD2; J gene: TRBJ2-3; V gene: TRBV6-5; CDR3 protein: CASSFGTISTDTQYF; CDR3 DNA: TGTGCCAGCAGTTTCGGGACTATTAGCACAGATACGCAGTATTTT
clone size: NA; D gene: TRBD1; J gene: TRBJ1-3; V gene: TRBV11-2; CDR3 protein: CASSGGQGLGNTIYF; CDR3 DNA: TGTGCCAGCAGCGGGGGACAGGGGTTGGGAAACACCATATATTTT
clone size: NA; D gene: TRBD1; J gene: TRBJ2-2; V gene: TRBV5-1; CDR3 protein: CASSSEDRGPTNTGELFF; CDR3 DNA: TGCGCCAGCAGCTCCGAGGACAGGGGCCCGACGAACACCGGGGAGCTGTTTTTT
clone size: NA; D gene: NA; J gene: TRBJ2-3; V gene: TRBV5-4; CDR3 protein: CASSLDVGDTQYF; CDR3 DNA: TGTGCCAGCAGCTTGGATGTTGGGGATACGCAGTATTTT
clone size: NA; D gene: NA; J gene: TRBJ1-4; V gene: TRBV5-4; CDR3 protein: CASSPGSVDNEKLFF; CDR3 DNA: TGTGCCAGCAGCCCCGGTAGTGTGGATAATGAAAAACTGTTTTTT
clone size: once; D gene: NA; J gene: TRBJ2-3; V gene: TRBV29-1; CDR3 protein: CSVAHGTGTDTQYF; CDR3 DNA: TGCAGCGTTGCCCACGGGACGGGCACAGATACGCAGTATTTT
clone size: NA; D gene: NA; J gene: TRBJ2-2; V gene: TRBV6-1; CDR3 protein: CASSVAGTNTGELFF; CDR3 DNA: TGTGCCAGCAGTGTAGCCGGGACAAACACCGGGGAGCTGTTTTTT
clone size: NA; D gene: NA; J gene: TRBJ2-3; V gene: TRBV29-1; CDR3 protein: CSDSRQADTQYF; CDR3 DNA: TGCAGCGATTCCCGACAGGCAGATACGCAGTATTTT
clone size: NA; D gene: NA; J gene: TRBJ2-5; V gene: TRBV5-1; CDR3 protein: CASSLAQGRVETQYF; CDR3 DNA: TGCGCCAGCAGCTTGGCTCAGGGTCGGGTGGAGACCCAGTACTTC
clone size: NA; D gene: NA; J gene: TRBJ1-1; V gene: TRBV3-1/TRBV3-2; CDR3 protein: CASSLNYGRGNTEAFF; CDR3 DNA: TGTGCCAGCAGCCTCAATTACGGACGGGGGAACACTGAAGCTTTCTTT
clone size: NA; D gene: NA; J gene: TRBJ2-2; V gene: TRBV5-1; CDR3 protein: CASSLGQVNTGELFF; CDR3 DNA: TGCGCCAGCAGCTTGGGACAGGTGAACACCGGGGAGCTGTTTTTT
clone size: NA; D gene: NA; J gene: TRBJ2-7; V gene: TRBV5-1; CDR3 protein: CASSPEPSSHEQYF; CDR3 DNA: TGCGCCAGCAGCCCGGAACCTAGCTCCCACGAGCAGTACTTC
clone size: once; D gene: NA; J gene: TRBJ2-3; V gene: TRBV11-2; CDR3 protein: CASSLVGPGVDTQYF; CDR3 DNA: TGTGCCAGCAGCTTAGTAGGCCCCGGAGTCGATACGCAGTATTTT
clone size: NA; D gene: NA; J gene: TRBJ2-3; V gene: TRBV19; CDR3 protein: CASSIEPSGGTDTQYF; CDR3 DNA: TGTGCCAGTAGTATAGAGCCTTCGGGGGGCACAGATACGCAGTATTTT
clone size: NA; D gene: TRBD1; J gene: TRBJ1-4; V gene: TRBV2; CDR3 protein: CASSGSTGGDEKLFF; CDR3 DNA: TGTGCCAGCAGTGGTTCTACAGGGGGGGACGAAAAACTGTTTTTT
clone size: NA; D gene: NA; J gene: TRBJ1-1; V gene: TRBV6-5; CDR3 protein: CASSYAVGGAGEAFF; CDR3 DNA: TGTGCCAGCAGTTACGCAGTGGGGGGGGCCGGTGAAGCTTTCTTT
clone size: NA; D gene: NA; J gene: TRBJ2-7; V gene: TRBV18; CDR3 protein: CASSPFGGSYEQYF; CDR3 DNA: TGTGCCAGCTCACCATTTGGGGGATCCTACGAGCAGTACTTC
clone size: NA; D gene: NA; J gene: TRBJ1-1; V gene: TRBV10-3; CDR3 protein: CAISDYRLAGRKDTEAFF; CDR3 DNA: TGTGCCATCAGTGACTATAGACTGGCAGGGCGGAAGGACACTGAAGCTTTCTTT
clone size: NA; D gene: TRBD1; J gene: TRBJ1-2; V gene: TRBV27; CDR3 protein: CASSLGGDSGYTF; CDR3 DNA: TGTGCCAGCAGTTTGGGAGGGGACAGTGGCTACACCTTC
clone size: few; D gene: TRBD1; J gene: TRBJ1-2; V gene: TRBV6-2/TRBV6-3; CDR3 protein: CASSAATGGEGYTF; CDR3 DNA: TGTGCCAGCAGTGCCGCGACAGGGGGTGAGGGCTACACCTTC
clone size: NA; D gene: NA; J gene: TRBJ1-6; V gene: TRBV19; CDR3 protein: CASGSWEGRVESPLHF; CDR3 DNA: TGTGCCAGTGGCTCCTGGGAGGGCAGGGTGGAATCACCCCTCCACTTT
clone size: NA; D gene: NA; J gene: TRBJ1-1; V gene: TRBV12-5; CDR3 protein: CASGDRNLNTEAFF; CDR3 DNA: TGTGCTAGTGGTGACAGGAACCTGAACACTGAAGCTTTCTTT
clone size: NA; D gene: NA; J gene: TRBJ2-1; V gene: TRBV6-2/TRBV6-3; CDR3 protein: CASSRDPEGEQFF; CDR3 DNA: TGTGCCAGCAGTCGGGACCCCGAGGGCGAGCAGTTCTTC
clone size: once; D gene: TRBD2; J gene: TRBJ2-1; V gene: TRBV29-1; CDR3 protein: CSVDAQRGSYNEQFF; CDR3 DNA: TGCAGCGTTGATGCCCAGCGGGGCTCCTACAATGAGCAGTTCTTC
clone size: NA; D gene: NA; J gene: TRBJ2-2; V gene: TRBV18; CDR3 protein: CASSPNRDLNTGELFF; CDR3 DNA: TGTGCCAGCTCACCGAACAGAGACCTAAACACCGGGGAGCTGTTTTTT
clone size: NA; D gene: NA; J gene: TRBJ2-2; V gene: TRBV10-1; CDR3 protein: CASSRAETPNTGELFF; CDR3 DNA: TGCGCCAGCAGTCGAGCCGAGACACCAAACACCGGGGAGCTGTTTTTT
clone size: few; D gene: NA; J gene: TRBJ2-1; V gene: TRBV13; CDR3 protein: CASSPSGVSSYNEQFF; CDR3 DNA: TGTGCCAGCAGCCCCAGCGGCGTGAGCTCCTACAATGAGCAGTTCTTC
clone size: NA; D gene: TRBD2; J gene: TRBJ2-1; V gene: TRBV6-5; CDR3 protein: CASRLAGSYNEQFF; CDR3 DNA: TGTGCCAGCCGTCTAGCGGGGAGTTACAATGAGCAGTTCTTC
clone size: NA; D gene: NA; J gene: TRBJ2-1; V gene: TRBV6-1; CDR3 protein: CASSDTGSSYNEQFF; CDR3 DNA: TGTGCCAGCAGTGACACAGGGAGTTCCTACAATGAGCAGTTCTTC
clone size: NA; D gene: NA; J gene: TRBJ2-7; V gene: TRBV19; CDR3 protein: CASSSQNYEQYF; CDR3 DNA: TGTGCCAGTAGCTCCCAAAACTACGAGCAGTACTTC
clone size: NA; D gene: NA; J gene: TRBJ2-7; V gene: TRBV7-9; CDR3 protein: CASSLAGGTYEQYF; CDR3 DNA: TGTGCCAGCAGCTTAGCCGGGGGAACTTACGAGCAGTACTTC
clone size: NA; D gene: TRBD2; J gene: TRBJ2-1; V gene: TRBV5-4; CDR3 protein: CASSFSTSGGGEQFF; CDR3 DNA: TGTGCCAGCAGTTTCTCGACTAGCGGGGGCGGGGAGCAGTTCTTC
clone size: NA; D gene: NA; J gene: TRBJ1-1; V gene: TRBV4-1; CDR3 protein: CASSLLRENTEAFF; CDR3 DNA: TGCGCCAGCAGCCTCCTCCGGGAGAACACTGAAGCTTTCTTT